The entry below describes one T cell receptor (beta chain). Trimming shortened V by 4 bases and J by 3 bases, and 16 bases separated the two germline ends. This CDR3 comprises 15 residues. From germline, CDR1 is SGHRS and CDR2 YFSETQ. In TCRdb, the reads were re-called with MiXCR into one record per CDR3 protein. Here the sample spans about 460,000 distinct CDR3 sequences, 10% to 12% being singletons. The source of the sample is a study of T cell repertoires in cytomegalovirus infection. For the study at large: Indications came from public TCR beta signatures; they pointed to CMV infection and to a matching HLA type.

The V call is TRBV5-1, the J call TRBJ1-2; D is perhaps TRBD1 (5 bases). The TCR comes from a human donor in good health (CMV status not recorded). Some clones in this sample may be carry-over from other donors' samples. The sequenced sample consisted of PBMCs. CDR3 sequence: CASSPGGRTDYGYTF. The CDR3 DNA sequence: TGCGCCAGCAGCCCGGGGGGTCGGACCGACTATGGCTACACCTTC.